These 21 T cell receptor beta chains were all obtained from the same sample, sequenced in a study of T cell clones after liver transplantation. This table comes from immunoSEQ multiplex PCR, and its TCRdb copy is limited to in-frame clones, with some not included. The table includes about 75,000 clones, around 84% detected once. The sample was CD4+ T cells from blood, taken about 50 months after liver transplant. These receptors all come from a human patient who received a liver transplant. Some T cells may have come from the graft donor.

The rearrangement links TRBV7-2 to TRBJ2-2; the match to TRBD2 covers 8 bases. This CDR3 is built from 13 residues. Unmatched junction bases numbered 1, after V lost 4 bases and J lost 6 bases. In germline, CDR1 is SGHTA, CDR2 FQGNSA. This CDR3 is CASSWTSPGELFF. The CDR3 DNA sequence: TGTGCCAGCAGCTGGACTAGCCCCGGGGAGCTGTTTTTT.

V is TRBV9 and J is TRBJ1-5; D might be TRBD1 (5 bases). The germline gives CDR1 SGDLS, CDR2 YYNGEE. V was clipped by 0 bases and J by 5 bases, with 12 bases between them. The CDR3 covers 15 residues. DNA for the CDR3: TGTGCCAGCAGCGTAGAGGAAGACAGTTATCAGCCCCAGCATTTT. Translated: CASSVEEDSYQPQHF. Full variable domain (outside the CDR3, taken from reference TRBV9 and TRBJ1-5): DSGVTQTPKHLITATGQRVTLRCSPRSGDLSVYWYQQSLDQGLQFLIQYYNGEERAKGNILERFSAQQFPDLHSELNLSSLELGDSALYFCASSVEEDSYQPQHFGDGTRLSIL.

The chain has TRBV5-1 and TRBJ1-1, with 9 bases fitting TRBD1. This CDR3 spans 14 amino acids. Germline V gives CDR1 SGHRS, CDR2 YFSETQ. V gave up 5 bases and J gave up 1 base; unmatched junction bases: 3. The CDR3: CASSTDRGNTEAFF. In DNA, the CDR3 is TGCGCCAGCAGTACGGACAGGGGGAACACTGAAGCTTTCTTT.

The V and J genes are TRBV29-1 and TRBJ1-6, with a possible D match to TRBD1 (5 bases). Trimming pared 6 bases from V and 7 bases from J, leaving 13 bases between. The CDR3 runs 13 residues. Per germline, CDR1 SQVTM and CDR2 ANQGSEA. This chain's CDR3 is CSVQKTDNSPLHF. In nucleotides, the CDR3 is TGCAGCGTGCAGAAGACAGACAATTCACCCCTCCACTTT.

The rearrangement uses TRBV9 and TRBJ1-4, with 8 nucleotides matching TRBD1. V lost 4 bases, J lost 2 bases, and 4 bases stayed unmatched. The CDR3 covers 15 residues. CDR1 and CDR2 (germline): SGDLS, YYNGEE. The CDR3: CASSPGTGTNEKLFF. In nucleotides, the CDR3 is TGTGCCAGCAGCCCGGGGACAGGTACTAATGAAAAACTGTTTTTT.

This chain uses TRBV6-1 with TRBJ2-7; D possibly corresponds to TRBD1 (5 bases). CDR1 and CDR2 (germline): MNHNS, SASEGT. V was cut by 6 bases and J by 2 bases, with 17 bases left in between. CDR3 length: 15 amino acids. This CDR3 is CASRGSARGTYEQYF. CDR3 in DNA: TGTGCCAGCAGGGGTTCGGCAAGGGGCACCTACGAGCAGTACTTC.

The chain links TRBV7-2 to TRBJ2-7, with D uncertain. There are 13 residues in the CDR3. CDR1 is SGHTA, CDR2 FQGNSA, per germline. Trimming took off 1 base at V and 3 bases at J, with 7 bases between the two ends. The CDR3 DNA follows: TGTGCCAGCAGCTTAGGGACCAACTACGAGCAGTACTTC. It specifies CASSLGTNYEQYF.

The CDR3 region is CASSPRSGLAGADTQYF. The CDR3 nucleotides read TGTGCCAGCTCACCACGTTCCGGACTAGCGGGTGCAGATACGCAGTATTTT. This chain uses TRBV18 with TRBJ2-3; 11 bases align to TRBD2. This CDR3 is 17 amino acids long. Germline V gene data show CDR1 as KGHSH and CDR2 as LQKENI. Unmatched junction bases numbered 7, after V lost 1 base and J lost 4 bases. The full variable domain, completed using reference TRBV18 and TRBJ2-3, is NAGVMQNPRHLVRRRGQEARLRCSPMKGHSHVYWYRQLPEEGLKFMVYLQKENIIDESGMPKERFSAEFPKEGPSILRIQQVVRGDSAAYFCASSPRSGLAGADTQYFGPGTRLTVL.

The V call is TRBV5-1, the J call TRBJ2-7, with 8 nucleotides matching TRBD1. V gave up 6 bases and J gave up 0 bases; unmatched junction bases: 5. Germline-derived CDR1 and CDR2 are SGHRS and YFSETQ. The CDR3 sequence is 14 residues long. The CDR3 DNA reads as TGCGCCAGCACCCGGACAGGGAGCTCCTACGAGCAGTACTTC. As protein: CASTRTGSSYEQYF. Full variable domain (missing parts from reference TRBV5-1 and TRBJ2-7): KAGVTQTPRYLIKTRGQQVTLSCSPISGHRSVSWYQQTPGQGLQFLFEYFSETQRNKGNFPGRFSGRQFSNSRSEMNVSTLELGDSALYLCASTRTGSSYEQYFGPGTRLTVT.

The J gene is TRBJ2-5, the V gene TRBV12-5; 7 nucleotides agree with TRBD2. Germline trimming cut 2 bases from V and 5 bases from J; bases unmatched to any gene: 5. The CDR3 runs to 14 residues. Germline lookup yields CDR1 LGHNT and CDR2 FRNRAP. CDR3: CASGLMGGEETQYF. CDR3 bases: TGTGCTAGTGGTTTGATGGGGGGGGAGGAGACCCAGTACTTC. The variable domain in full, with the rest retrieved from reference TRBV12-5 and TRBJ2-5, is DARVTQTPRHKVTEMGQEVTMRCQPILGHNTVFWYRQTMMQGLELLAYFRNRAPLDDSGMPKDRFSAEMPDATLATLKIQPSEPRDSAVYFCASGLMGGEETQYFGPGTRLLVL.

The genes are TRBV9 and TRBJ2-7; D not certain. This CDR3 is built from 14 residues. Germline V gene lookup returns CDR1 SGDLS and CDR2 YYNGEE. V was trimmed by 3 bases and J by 7 bases, leaving 17 bases between them. CDR3 sequence (DNA): TGTGCCAGCAGCGCGACCCAATCGGACGGTGAGCAGTACTTC. Translation: CASSATQSDGEQYF.

This chain uses TRBV7-2 with TRBJ2-3; D call uncertain. There are 13 residues in the CDR3. V lost 3 bases and J 3 bases, leaving 7 bases between the germline ends. CDR1 SGHTA and CDR2 FQGNSA come from the germline V gene. The CDR3 loop is CASSLSRTDTQYF. CDR3 bases: TGTGCCAGCAGCTTGAGCCGAACAGATACGCAGTATTTT.

V is TRBV9 and J is TRBJ1-2; a possible D gene is TRBD1 (6 bases). V lost 3 bases, J lost 7 bases, and 13 bases lay in between. The CDR3 has 13 amino acids. CDR1 is SGDLS and CDR2 is YYNGEE in the germline V gene. CDR3 loop: CASSGPLGGGYTF. DNA of the CDR3: TGTGCCAGCAGCGGCCCCCTAGGGGGTGGCTACACCTTC.

V usage is TRBV11-2 and J usage is TRBJ1-4, with D maybe TRBD1 (6 bases). The germline V and J ends were trimmed by 2 bases and 5 bases, with 15 bases remaining between them. Germline V gene data show CDR1 as SGHAT and CDR2 as FQNNGV. The CDR3 covers 16 residues. The CDR3 region has the DNA TGTGCCAGCAGCTTACTGCCGGACAGCCGGAATGAAAAACTGTTTTTT. Translated, it gives CASSLLPDSRNEKLFF.

V and J are TRBV2 and TRBJ2-5; D remains unclear. The CDR3 is 13 residues long. The germline V gene encodes CDR1 SNHLY and CDR2 FYNNEI. V lost 10 bases, J lost 3 bases, and 15 bases lay in between. The CDR3 reads CATTSGFEETQYF. CDR3 nucleotides: TGTGCCACCACTTCTGGGTTCGAAGAGACCCAGTACTTC.

The V gene is TRBV12-5, the J gene TRBJ2-7, with D possibly being TRBD1 (6 bases). This CDR3 is 13 amino acids long. The germline gives CDR1 LGHNT, CDR2 FRNRAP. With 8 bases removed from V and 2 bases from J, the gap between germline ends came to 13 bases. The CDR3: CASQKGGTYEQYF. In nucleotides, the CDR3 is TGTGCTAGTCAAAAAGGGGGAACCTACGAGCAGTACTTC.

The chain employs TRBV27 and TRBJ1-4; D not certain. V lost 9 bases, J lost 0 bases, and 8 bases lay in between. The CDR3 is made up of 13 amino acids. The germline CDR1 and CDR2 sequences are MNHEY and SMNVEV (reference sequence). CDR3 DNA: TGTGCCAGTGCAGCGCCAACTAATGAAAAACTGTTTTTT. Translation gives CASAAPTNEKLFF.

This chain joins TRBV5-1 and TRBJ2-3; a weak D match, TRBD1 (6 bases). This CDR3 has 15 amino acids. The germline CDR1 and CDR2 sequences are SGHRS and YFSETQ. The ends were cut back, 2 bases at V and 1 base at J, with 11 bases in the middle. CDR3 in amino acids: CASSFQGFRTDTQYF. The CDR3 nucleotides read TGCGCCAGCAGCTTCCAGGGGTTCCGCACAGATACGCAGTATTTT. The full variable domain, in which reference TRBV5-1 and TRBJ2-3 provide the parts outside the CDR3, is KAGVTQTPRYLIKTRGQQVTLSCSPISGHRSVSWYQQTPGQGLQFLFEYFSETQRNKGNFPGRFSGRQFSNSRSEMNVSTLELGDSALYLCASSFQGFRTDTQYFGPGTRLTVL.

This clone was recorded once. The chain joins TRBV5-1 to TRBJ2-2, with 13 bases fitting TRBD2. Germline CDR1 and CDR2: SGHRS and YFSETQ. The CDR3 contains 17 residues. V lost 5 bases and J lost 0; bases outside the gene matches: 4. CDR3 nucleotide sequence: TGCGCCAGCAGATCGACTAGCGGGGGGCCGAACACCGGGGAGCTGTTTTTT. Encoded protein: CASRSTSGGPNTGELFF.

V and J are TRBV6-5 and TRBJ2-5, with TRBD1 matching 7 bases. In germline, CDR1 is MNHEY, CDR2 SVGAGI. V shed 11 bases and J 5 bases; nucleotides not matched to a gene: 8. This CDR3 has 12 residues. The CDR3 spells CAGRTGRETQYF. The CDR3 DNA reads TGTGCCGGAAGGACAGGCCGGGAGACCCAGTACTTC.

The J gene is TRBJ1-2, the V gene TRBV7-9; D perhaps matches TRBD1 (5 bases). Germline V gene sequence: CDR1 SEHNR, CDR2 FQNEAQ (reference sequence). V dropped 2 bases and J dropped 4 bases, with 11 bases sitting between them. The CDR3 loop spans 14 amino acids. The CDR3: CASSLTRGIYGYTF. CDR3 DNA sequence: TGTGCCAGCAGCTTAACGAGGGGTATCTATGGCTACACCTTC.